These 22 T cell receptor beta chains originate from one sample sequenced in a study of blood T cell repertoires in COVID-19. The table came from immunoSEQ multiplex PCR; TCRdb's copy has only in-frame clones and leaves some out. The sample records 200,000 or so clones, 70% to 90% being singletons. The sample taken for sequencing was PBMCs or T cells enriched from blood (not recorded which). Receptors were obtained from a man younger than 45 who had recovered from COVID-19.

CDR3 sequence: CASSESRARDLYGYTF. The DNA for the CDR3 is TGTGCCAGCAGTGAATCCAGGGCTCGGGACTTGTATGGCTACACCTTC. The genes are TRBV6-1 and TRBJ1-2; perhaps TRBD1 as D (5 bases). Germline V CDR1 and CDR2: MNHNS, SASEGT. Trimming removed 2 bases from V and 5 bases from J, with 18 bases in between. The CDR3 is 16 residues long.

In its sample, this clone was seen a few times. The chain combines TRBV27 with TRBJ2-2; TRBD2 matches at 10 bases. The J segment lost 0 bases and the V segment lost 2 bases, leaving 12 bases of the junction unmatched. The germline CDR1 and CDR2 sequences are MNHEY and SMNVEV (reference sequence). The CDR3 is made up of 20 amino acids. CDR3 region: CASSLRTSGGGMANTGELFF. In DNA form, the CDR3 reads TGTGCCAGCAGTTTAAGGACTAGCGGCGGAGGAATGGCGAACACCGGGGAGCTGTTTTTT.

This chain connects TRBV19 to TRBJ2-1, with 9 nucleotides matching TRBD2. V shed 3 bases and J 4 bases; nucleotides not matched to a gene: 7. In germline, CDR1 is LNHDA, CDR2 SQIVND (reference sequence). This CDR3 has 16 amino acids. The CDR3 protein is CASSMRREGPYNEQFF. CDR3 coding DNA: TGTGCCAGTAGTATGCGGCGGGAGGGCCCATACAATGAGCAGTTCTTC. Based on the CDR3 plus reference TRBV19 and TRBJ2-1, the full variable domain is DGGITQSPKYLFRKEGQNVTLSCEQNLNHDAMYWYRQDPGQGLRLIYYSQIVNDFQKGDIAEGYSVSREKKESFPLTVTSAQKNPTAFYLCASSMRREGPYNEQFFGPGTRLTVL.

This rearrangement joins TRBV28 to TRBJ2-1; tentatively, D is TRBD1 (6 bases). This CDR3 region has 16 residues. Between the trimmed V and J ends, which lost 5 bases and 12 bases, there was a span of 26 bases. Germline values: CDR1 MDHEN, CDR2 SYDVKM. In DNA form, the CDR3 reads TGTGCCAGCAGTCCTGACAGGCTCGTGGGGGTATCTCGGCAGTTCTTC. It yields the protein CASSPDRLVGVSRQFF.

The chain combines TRBV3-1 (or the pseudogene TRBV3-2) with TRBJ2-5; D is possibly TRBD2 (6 bases). Germline loops: CDR1 LGHDT, CDR2 YNNKEL (reference sequence). The V gene lost 3 bases and the J gene lost 4 bases, with 15 bases spanning the gap. The CDR3 consists of 15 residues. The CDR3 DNA is TGTGCCAGCAGCCATCGGGGGAGGCGTCTAGAGACCCAGTACTTC. The encoded protein is CASSHRGRRLETQYF.

The rearrangement links TRBV6-6 to TRBJ1-2, with 12 bases aligning to TRBD1. Germline V gives CDR1 MNHNY, CDR2 SVGAGI (reference sequence). V shed 6 bases, J shed 4 bases, and the junction held 3 bases outside the gene matches. CDR3 length equals 14 residues. The CDR3 nucleotides are TGTGCCAGCAGCGGGACAGGGGGCGCCTATGGCTACACCTTC. This translates into CASSGTGGAYGYTF.

The chain uses TRBV29-1 and TRBJ2-7; 10 nucleotides line up with TRBD1. Germline V gene lookup returns CDR1 SQVTM and CDR2 ANQGSEA. The J segment lost 4 bases and the V segment lost 5 bases, leaving 8 bases of the junction unmatched. The CDR3 totals 14 residues. Here the CDR3 reads CSVKPGTGDYEQYF. The CDR3 DNA reads TGCAGCGTTAAACCCGGGACAGGGGATTACGAGCAGTACTTC.

The chain joins TRBV10-2 to TRBJ2-7; maybe TRBD2 (6 bases). The CDR3 has 13 amino acids. The germline CDR1 and CDR2 sequences are WSHSY and SAAADI. The ends were cut back, 0 bases at V and 4 bases at J, with 7 bases in the middle. The CDR3 nucleotides are TGCGCCAGCAGTGAGTCGGGGAGGTACGAGCAGTACTTC. Amino acid sequence: CASSESGRYEQYF.

The CDR3 reads CASSMDRGPSGYGYTF. CDR3 DNA sequence: TGTGCCAGTAGTATGGACAGGGGGCCTTCTGGCTATGGCTACACCTTC. The chain combines TRBV19 with TRBJ1-2; 11 bases are a match to TRBD1. There are 16 residues in the CDR3. V was clipped by 3 bases and J by 4 bases; unmatched bases: 7. The V gene's germline CDR1 is LNHDA and CDR2 SQIVND (reference sequence).

This sequence joins TRBV29-1 and TRBJ1-1; possible D gene TRBD1, 6 bases. Trimming took off 7 bases at V and 1 base at J, with 10 bases between the two ends. Germline loops: CDR1 SQVTM, CDR2 ANQGSEA. The CDR3 has 12 amino acids. The DNA for the CDR3 is TGCAGCGGTCAGGGGCAGAACACTGAAGCTTTCTTT. It is translated as CSGQGQNTEAFF.

The rearrangement uses TRBV7-2 and TRBJ2-1; TRBD2 matches 8 bases. Germline CDR1 and CDR2: SGHTA and FQGNSA. The V and J ends lost 1 base and 2 bases, in that order; junction bases with no gene match: 4. The length of the CDR3 is 16 residues. CDR3 residues: CASSLGPAGAYNEQFF. As DNA, the CDR3 is TGTGCCAGCAGCTTAGGGCCAGCGGGGGCCTACAATGAGCAGTTCTTC.

The V gene is TRBV19, the J gene TRBJ1-2, with D unresolved. The V gene's germline CDR1 is LNHDA and CDR2 SQIVND (reference sequence). V lost 7 bases to trimming and J lost 2 bases, with 5 bases between them. The CDR3 sequence is 11 residues long. CDR3 in amino acids: CASTRNYGYTF. The CDR3, as DNA: TGTGCCAGTACCCGGAACTATGGCTACACCTTC.

The chain recombines TRBV19 with TRBJ1-2, with a tentative D call TRBD1 (5 bases). Trimming left V 7 bases short and J 3 bases short, with 21 bases between. The CDR3 totals 16 residues. From germline, CDR1 is LNHDA and CDR2 SQIVND (reference sequence). The CDR3 loop is CASNPTVSGRDYGYTF. The CDR3 DNA reads TGTGCCAGTAACCCGACGGTGTCAGGGAGGGACTATGGCTACACCTTC.

This sequence joins TRBV7-6 and TRBJ1-2; D is unclear. CDR1 is SGHVS and CDR2 is FNYEAQ in the germline V gene. This CDR3 comprises 13 residues. Trimming took off 0 bases at V and 6 bases at J, with 8 bases between the two ends. Written as DNA, the CDR3 is TGTGCCAGCAGCTTAGCGGGTGGAGATGGCTACACCTTC. Its protein is CASSLAGGDGYTF.

The chain uses TRBV4-1 and TRBJ2-7; 7 positions agree with TRBD2. CDR1 is MGHRA, CDR2 YSYEKL, per germline. Unmatched junction bases numbered 7, after V lost 5 bases and J lost 0 bases. The CDR3 extends over 15 amino acids. The CDR3, as DNA: TGCGCCAGCAGCAGCACTAGCGCAGGCTCCTACGAGCAGTACTTC. It encodes CASSSTSAGSYEQYF.

This clone has only one observation. This chain links TRBV28 with TRBJ1-4; the match to TRBD1 covers 7 bases. The CDR3 extends over 15 amino acids. The ends lost 6 bases at V and 1 base at J; junction bases unmatched: 5. Germline loops: CDR1 MDHEN, CDR2 SYDVKM. The CDR3 is CASSLRQGTNEKLFF. CDR3 bases: TGTGCCAGCAGCCTCAGACAGGGAACTAATGAAAAACTGTTTTTT. The full variable domain, in which reference TRBV28 and TRBJ1-4 provide the parts outside the CDR3, is DVKVTQSSRYLVKRTGEKVFLECVQDMDHENMFWYRQDPGLGLRLIYFSYDVKMKEKGDIPEGYSVSREKKERFSLILESASTNQTSMYLCASSLRQGTNEKLFFGSGTQLSVL.

The genes are TRBV5-1 and TRBJ2-5, with a weak D call TRBD2 (5 bases). Trimming took off 3 bases at V and 5 bases at J, with 14 bases between the two ends. The CDR3 is 14 residues long. The germline CDR1 and CDR2 sequences are SGHRS and YFSETQ. The CDR3 reads CASSWGSGGETQYF. The CDR3, as DNA: TGCGCCAGCAGCTGGGGTTCAGGAGGCGAGACCCAGTACTTC. Drawing the rest from reference TRBV5-1 and TRBJ2-5, the complete variable domain is KAGVTQTPRYLIKTRGQQVTLSCSPISGHRSVSWYQQTPGQGLQFLFEYFSETQRNKGNFPGRFSGRQFSNSRSEMNVSTLELGDSALYLCASSWGSGGETQYFGPGTRLLVL.

The chain links TRBV5-4 to TRBJ1-1; the match to TRBD1 covers 7 bases. CDR1 SGHNT and CDR2 YYREEE come from the germline V gene (reference sequence). The J segment lost 2 bases and the V segment lost 4 bases, leaving 14 bases of the junction unmatched. This CDR3 comprises 17 residues. Written as DNA, the CDR3 is TGTGCCAGCAGCCCCATTGACAGGGCGAAAATTAACACTGAAGCTTTCTTT. Encoded protein: CASSPIDRAKINTEAFF.

In this sample, this clone turned up once. The rearrangement joins TRBV7-2 to TRBJ2-1, with no clear D. There are 13 residues in the CDR3. V lost 2 bases, J lost 7 bases, and 9 bases lay in between. Looked up from germline, CDR1 is SGHTA and CDR2 is FQGNSA. The CDR3 DNA sequence: TGTGCCAGCAGCTTATTAATGCTAAATGAGCAGTTCTTC. Encoded protein: CASSLLMLNEQFF.

This chain connects TRBV7-8 to TRBJ1-2, with D possibly being TRBD1 (5 bases). Germline V gene data show CDR1 as SGHVS and CDR2 as FQNEAQ. The CDR3 sequence is 16 residues long. Trimming pared 1 base from V and 6 bases from J, leaving 18 bases between. CDR3 in amino acids: CASSLVARQGGNGYTF. The CDR3 DNA follows: TGTGCCAGCAGCTTAGTCGCTCGGCAGGGAGGGAATGGCTACACCTTC.

This chain uses TRBV4-1 with TRBJ2-2; D perhaps matches TRBD2 (5 bases). Trimming took 2 bases from V and 5 from J, leaving 15 bases between them. Looked up from germline, CDR1 is MGHRA and CDR2 is YSYEKL. This CDR3 region has 16 residues. This CDR3 reads CASSQSGPALTGELFF. The CDR3 DNA sequence: TGCGCCAGCAGCCAAAGCGGTCCCGCTTTGACCGGGGAGCTGTTTTTT.

The chain has TRBV2 and TRBJ1-5, with D unclear. Germline lookup yields CDR1 SNHLY and CDR2 FYNNEI. The CDR3 consists of 13 residues. Deletions cut 7 bases from V and 4 bases from J, with 11 bases between. CDR3 bases: TGTGCCAGCATTTACGGTTGGAATCAGCCCCAGCATTTT. It is translated as CASIYGWNQPQHF.